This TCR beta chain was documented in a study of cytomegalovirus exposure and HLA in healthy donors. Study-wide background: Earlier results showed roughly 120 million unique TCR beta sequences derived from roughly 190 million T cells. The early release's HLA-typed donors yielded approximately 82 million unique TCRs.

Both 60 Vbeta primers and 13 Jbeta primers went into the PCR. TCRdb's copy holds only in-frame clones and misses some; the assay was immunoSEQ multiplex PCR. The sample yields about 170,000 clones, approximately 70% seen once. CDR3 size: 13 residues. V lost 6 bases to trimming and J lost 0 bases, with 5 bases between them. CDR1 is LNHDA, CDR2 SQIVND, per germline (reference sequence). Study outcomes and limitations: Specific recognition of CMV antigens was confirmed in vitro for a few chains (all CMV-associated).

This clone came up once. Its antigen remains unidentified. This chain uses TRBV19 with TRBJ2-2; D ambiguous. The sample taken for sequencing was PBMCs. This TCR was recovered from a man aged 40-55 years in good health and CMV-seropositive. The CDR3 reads CASSITNTGELFF. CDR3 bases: TGTGCCAGTAGCATCACGAACACCGGGGAGCTGTTTTTT.